This TCR beta chain was captured in a study of blood T cell repertoires in COVID-19. Study background: Samples came from the United States, Italy and Spain, spanning acute and convalescent COVID-19. PBMCs, B-cell-depleted T cells, or T cells provided the cDNA or gDNA that made up the material.

V lost 0 bases and J lost 2, with 16 bases in between. CDR1 is SGHVS, CDR2 FQNEAQ, per germline. The CDR3 totals 17 residues. In the source study's methods: Reference gene primer amplification in the assay estimated nucleated cell counts. Profiling relied on immunoSEQ multiplex PCR, and the TCRdb table lists in-frame clones only, not all of them. V, J and clone size are those of that table, while D and trimming were read from the DNA. This table holds about 280,000 clones, about nine tenths found once. The gene calls are TRBV7-8 and TRBJ2-5, with a tentative D call TRBD2 (7 bases). The sequence was obtained from a woman in her 40s who had recovered from COVID-19. Input material: peripheral blood. The CDR3: CASSLAGGQNKQETQYF. CDR3 nucleotides: TGTGCCAGCAGCTTAGCCGGGGGGCAAAACAAACAAGAGACCCAGTACTTC.